The rows below give T cell receptor beta chains drawn from one sample of a study of blood T cell repertoires in COVID-19. The protocol was immunoSEQ multiplex PCR, while the TCRdb copy is restricted to in-frame clones and leaves out a portion. The sample holds over 200,000 clones, around 85% seen once. Sequencing used peripheral blood. The receptor set was obtained from a woman of 80 years or more with acute or convalescent COVID-19. The CDR3 runs from the conserved cysteine through the conserved F or W. A D gene is named only where the DNA matches it firmly. Rows give clone size only sometimes, using once, few, many, or a class for an expanded clone.

cdr3_nt	cdr3_aa	d_call	cdr3_length	v_call	j_call	clone_size
TGTGCCAGCAGTACCGGGACAACGTCCTCTGGAAACACCATATATTTT	CASSTGTTSSGNTIYF	NA	16	TRBV4-2	TRBJ1-3	NA
TGTGCCAGCAGCTTATTAGCGGTCCAAGAGACCCAGTACTTC	CASSLLAVQETQYF	NA	14	TRBV7-8	TRBJ2-5	NA
TGTGCCAGCTCCGGGACAGGGAGGTCACCCCTCCACTTT	CASSGTGRSPLHF	TRBD1	13	TRBV28	TRBJ1-6	NA
TGTGCCAGCAGCCAAGGGACAAGGAGCTCCTACAATGAGCAGTTCTTC	CASSQGTRSSYNEQFF	NA	16	TRBV3-1/TRBV3-2	TRBJ2-1	NA
TGTGCCAGCAAGGGAACTAGCGGGAGACAGGGCGAGCAGTACTTC	CASKGTSGRQGEQYF	TRBD2	15	TRBV27	TRBJ2-7	NA
TGTGCCAGCAGTCAAAGGGGGATTAATTCACCCCTCCACTTT	CASSQRGINSPLHF	NA	14	TRBV6-4	TRBJ1-6	few
TGTGCCAGCTCACCACCGACGTACCGGTGGCAGGACTTCTATGGCTACACCTTC	CASSPPTYRWQDFYGYTF	NA	18	TRBV18	TRBJ1-2	NA
TGTGCCAGCTCACCACAGGGACAGGGGAGGATTTGGGAAAAACTGTTTTTT	CASSPQGQGRIWEKLFF	TRBD1	17	TRBV18	TRBJ1-4	NA
TGTGCCACCAGTGATTTCCGTCAGGGATTTGATACGCAGTATTTT	CATSDFRQGFDTQYF	NA	15	TRBV24-1	TRBJ2-3	NA
TGTGCCAGCAGCCAAGATCGGTCAACTAATGAAAAACTGTTTTTT	CASSQDRSTNEKLFF	NA	15	TRBV4-2	TRBJ1-4	NA
TGTGCCAGCAGCCCACCGCCGGGACTAGCGGGACCAGCGAACACCGGGGAGCTGTTTTTT	CASSPPPGLAGPANTGELFF	TRBD2	20	TRBV6-6	TRBJ2-2	NA
TGTGCCAGGGATGCAGGGTTCCGGGAGCTGTTTTTT	CARDAGFRELFF	NA	12	TRBV6-5	TRBJ2-2	NA
TGTGCCTTTAAATTGGGACAGGGGGCAAAGAACACCGGGGAGCTGTTTTTT	CAFKLGQGAKNTGELFF	TRBD1	17	TRBV5-4	TRBJ2-2	NA
TGTGCCAGTAGTTCCGGGGAGACCCAGTACTTC	CASSSGETQYF	NA	11	TRBV19	TRBJ2-5	NA
TGTGCCAGCAGCTCTCGGGACACCATATATTTT	CASSSRDTIYF	NA	11	TRBV7-7	TRBJ1-3	NA
TGTGCCATCGAGACAGGTACCGGTAACTATGGCTACACCTTC	CAIETGTGNYGYTF	NA	14	TRBV10-3	TRBJ1-2	NA
TGTGCCAGCAGCCAACTAGCGGGAGGTAGCACAGATACGCAGTATTTT	CASSQLAGGSTDTQYF	TRBD2	16	TRBV6-4	TRBJ2-3	NA
TGTGCCAGTAGAGGCCAGGGAATGAGCTACGAGCAGTACTTC	CASRGQGMSYEQYF	NA	14	TRBV19	TRBJ2-7	few
TGCAGCGTTGAAGAGGCACTAGCGGGGCGCACAGATACGCAGTATTTT	CSVEEALAGRTDTQYF	TRBD2	16	TRBV29-1	TRBJ2-3	few
TGCGCCAGCAGCCCTATTAGCGGGAGCTCCTACGAGCAGTACTTC	CASSPISGSSYEQYF	TRBD2	15	TRBV5-1	TRBJ2-7	NA
TGTGCCAGCAGCTTCCGTAGCGAGGGGGCTGCTACGCAGTATTTT	CASSFRSEGAATQYF	TRBD1	15	TRBV9	TRBJ2-3	NA
TGTGCCAGTAAGCCGGGACAGGGATGGGATCAGCCCCAGCATTTT	CASKPGQGWDQPQHF	TRBD1	15	TRBV2	TRBJ1-5	NA
TGTGCCATCCGGACTAGCGGGGCCATGGCAGATACGCAGTATTTT	CAIRTSGAMADTQYF	TRBD2	15	TRBV10-3	TRBJ2-3	once
TGTGCCAGCAGCAAAGAAGGTAGCCTATCCTATAATTCACCCCTCCACTTT	CASSKEGSLSYNSPLHF	NA	17	TRBV21-1	TRBJ1-6	NA
TGCGCCAGCAGCCAAGGGGACTCACGAAACTATGGCTACACCTTC	CASSQGDSRNYGYTF	NA	15	TRBV4-1	TRBJ1-2	NA